This T cell receptor (beta chain) was documented in a study of cytomegalovirus exposure and HLA in healthy donors. Looking at the study overall: Researchers previously reported finding 90 million to 130 million unique TCR beta sequences from some 180 million T cells.

The CDR3 loop spans 15 amino acids. Germline V lookup: CDR1 KGHSH, CDR2 LQKENI. Germline trimming cut 2 bases from V and 7 bases from J; bases unmatched to any gene: 3. The study, taken as a whole, reports: Most CMV-associated TCR beta chains were later found to appear HLA-restricted.

13 Jbeta primers and 60 Vbeta primers were used for the PCR. Sequencing used immunoSEQ multiplex PCR; TCRdb keeps in-frame clones, though not all of them. This table has 110,000 to 150,000 clones, 78% appearing once. Remarks on this clone: What it binds is unknown.

The specimen was PBMCs. The origin of this receptor is a woman aged 18-29 years in good health and CMV-seropositive. This chain links TRBV18 with TRBJ2-1; TRBD1 matches 12 bases. The CDR3 sequence: CASSPKGQGANEQFF. As DNA, the CDR3 is TGTGCCAGCTCACCAAAGGGACAGGGGGCGAATGAGCAGTTCTTC.